These T cell receptor beta chains were read from a single sample in a study of cytomegalovirus exposure and HLA in healthy donors. Only in-frame clones appear in the TCRdb table, and some are missing; sequencing was by immunoSEQ multiplex PCR. Among some 100,000 clones, less than 85% were seen once, and the ten largest hold 16%. Input material: PBMCs. The receptors here all came from a man aged 45 to 65 in good health and CMV-seropositive. The CDR3 runs from the conserved cysteine through the conserved F or W. Each record gives: V gene, J gene, CDR3 protein.

TRBV27	TRBJ2-7	CASSLFGQGAGEQYF
TRBV2	TRBJ1-5	CASSEEGGQPQHF
TRBV27	TRBJ1-2	CASSREQGRLNYGYTF
TRBV7-9	TRBJ2-1	CASSLRTSGINEQFF
TRBV2	TRBJ2-7	CASRPNGDGEDEQYF
TRBV27	TRBJ1-1	CASSSSQGMNTEAFF
TRBV7-9	TRBJ1-1	CSSSRWGGAFRMRTEAFF
TRBV6-1	TRBJ1-1	CASSEPGDASGTEAFF
TRBV18	TRBJ2-1	CASSLNNEQFF
TRBV19	TRBJ1-1	CASSLTQGTEAFF
TRBV6-1	TRBJ1-5	CASSEIWDRGRGQPQHF
TRBV9	TRBJ1-2	CASSPGQGPYGYTF
TRBV7-2	TRBJ1-5	CASSSGQFQNQPQHF
TRBV7-2	TRBJ2-5	CASSPLAGGHETQYF
TRBV9	TRBJ2-2	CASSVVGNTGELFF
TRBV11-2	TRBJ2-2	CASSLGGPGELFF
TRBV9	TRBJ2-3	CASKRGFGDTQYF